A single sample is the source of the 26 T cell receptor beta chains below, sequenced in a study of T cell responses to AZD1222 COVID-19 vaccine. Here immunoSEQ multiplex PCR was the method, and the copy in TCRdb shows in-frame clones only, minus some. The sample has approximately 300,000 clones, 90% to 95% seen once. The sample was peripheral blood, taken 28 days after the second AZD1222 dose. The receptors were gathered from an adult who received the AZD1222 COVID-19 vaccine.

This rearrangement joins TRBV12-2 to TRBJ1-1; the table's D call, TRBD1, was not checked against the DNA. TRBV12-2 is tagged as a pseudogene. The CDR3 is made up of 17 amino acids. Here the CDR3 DNA reads TGTGCAAGTCGCTTAGTAAGCCAGGGACAGGGGGCGTCTGAAGCTTTCTTT. Protein: CASRLVSQGQGASEAFF.

This rearrangement joins TRBV19 to TRBJ2-3, with TRBD2 matching over 11 bases. The J segment lost 7 bases and the V segment lost 10 bases, leaving 10 bases of the junction unmatched. This CDR3 has 14 amino acids. The germline V gene has CDR1 LNHDA and CDR2 SQIVND (reference sequence). CDR3 region: CATATSGSPNTQYF. In DNA, the CDR3 is TGTGCCACCGCAACTAGCGGGAGCCCGAATACGCAGTATTTT.

On this clone: Other DNA sequences in this sample translate to the same CDR3. The J gene is TRBJ1-6, the V gene TRBV2; 7 bases are a match to TRBD1. The V and J ends lost 3 bases and 7 bases, in that order; junction bases with no gene match: 0. This CDR3 has 13 amino acids. Per germline, CDR1 SNHLY and CDR2 FYNNEI. The CDR3 is CASSDRGNSPLHF. The CDR3, as DNA: TGTGCCAGCAGTGACAGGGGGAATTCACCCCTCCACTTT.

The rearrangement links TRBV19 to TRBJ1-5; weak D call: TRBD1 (6 bases). Germline V lookup: CDR1 LNHDA, CDR2 SQIVND (reference sequence). The length of the CDR3 is 14 residues. V was pared by 3 bases and J by 4 bases, with 10 bases between. CDR3 bases: TGTGCCAGTAGTATTCGAGGGGGGAATCAGCCCCAGCATTTT. This codes for CASSIRGGNQPQHF.

The chain joins TRBV28 to TRBJ1-2, with 9 bases lining up with TRBD1. The germline CDR1 and CDR2 sequences are MDHEN and SYDVKM. The ends lost 2 bases at V and 2 bases at J; junction bases unmatched: 6. This CDR3 region has 16 residues. The CDR3 DNA is TGTGCCAGCAGTTTAGGGGGGACAGGGAGGAACTATGGCTACACCTTC. It codes for CASSLGGTGRNYGYTF.

The chain is built from TRBV7-2 and TRBJ2-7, with D uncertain. Germline assignment: CDR1 SGHTA and CDR2 FQGNSA. Trimming cost V 5 bases and J 6 bases, with 11 bases left between them. CDR3 length equals 12 residues. The CDR3 DNA follows: TGTGCCAGCAGCCAGGAGCTGGGCGAGCAGTACTTC. Translated: CASSQELGEQYF.

The chain links TRBV25-1 to TRBJ1-1; perhaps TRBD1 as D (6 bases). The CDR3 length is 12 residues. The V end lost 7 bases, the J end lost 10 bases, and 16 bases lay between the germline ends. CDR1 is MGHDK and CDR2 is SYGVNS in the germline V gene. CDR3 residues: CASTRGTGRAFF. The CDR3 DNA follows: TGTGCCAGCACCCGAGGAACAGGGAGAGCTTTCTTT.

The chain couples TRBV5-1 to TRBJ1-5; no clear D gene. The CDR3 is made up of 14 amino acids. Trimming took off 4 bases at V and 5 bases at J, with 13 bases between the two ends. Germline CDR1 SGHRS, CDR2 YFSETQ. CDR3 sequence reads: CASSPGEGYQPQHF. The CDR3 DNA is TGCGCCAGCAGCCCCGGGGAGGGCTATCAGCCCCAGCATTTT.

This chain joins TRBV5-1 and TRBJ1-3; D ambiguous. Trimming left V 5 bases short and J 4 bases short, with 19 bases between. Germline V gene sequence: CDR1 SGHRS, CDR2 YFSETQ. This CDR3 has 16 amino acids. The CDR3 DNA follows: TGCGCCAGCAGGTCGAGGCCCGCCCCGCGGGGAAACACCATATATTTT. This encodes CASRSRPAPRGNTIYF.

The chain carries TRBV11-1 and TRBJ2-7, with D perhaps matching TRBD1 (6 bases). V dropped 4 bases and J dropped 6 bases, with 13 bases sitting between them. This CDR3 contains 13 residues. Germline V gene data show CDR1 as SGHAT and CDR2 as FQDESV (reference sequence). The chain's CDR3 is CASSWTASGEQYF. CDR3 nucleotide sequence: TGTGCCAGCAGCTGGACAGCCTCGGGCGAGCAGTACTTC.

V is TRBV3-1 (or the pseudogene TRBV3-2) and J is TRBJ1-1; possible D gene TRBD1, 5 bases. V was shortened by 5 bases and J by 0 bases, with 13 bases between the two germline ends. Germline V gene sequence: CDR1 LGHDT, CDR2 YNNKEL (reference sequence). The CDR3 loop spans 15 amino acids. Here the CDR3 DNA reads TGTGCCAGCAGCGGGGAAGGGACTATGAACACTGAAGCTTTCTTT. It yields the protein CASSGEGTMNTEAFF.

This sequence joins TRBV7-2 and TRBJ2-3; D not resolved. Trimming stripped 7 bases from V and 7 bases from J, with 12 bases between. CDR1 is SGHTA and CDR2 is FQGNSA in the germline V gene. The CDR3 covers 12 residues. The CDR3 region is CASTLRPNTQYF. The CDR3 nucleotides read TGTGCCAGCACTCTAAGACCTAATACGCAGTATTTT.

The CDR3 bases are TGTGCCAGCAGTGAAGAAGGGAAGCAGTACTTC. Protein product: CASSEEGKQYF. V usage is TRBV6-1 and J usage is TRBJ2-7; D not certain. Trimming left V 1 base short and J 8 bases short, with 6 bases between. Germline V gene data show CDR1 as MNHNS and CDR2 as SASEGT. The CDR3 spans 11 residues.

With respect to this clone: This sample includes further DNA sequences coding for the same CDR3. This chain links TRBV5-1 with TRBJ2-5; TRBD2 aligns across 7 bases. The V segment lost 0 bases and the J segment 1 base; nucleotides outside the gene matches: 0. Germline V CDR1 and CDR2: SGHRS, YFSETQ. The CDR3 has 14 amino acids. DNA for the CDR3: TGCGCCAGCAGCTTGGCGGGAGGCCAAGAGACCCAGTACTTC. Translating it yields CASSLAGGQETQYF.

The V gene is TRBV4-1, the J gene TRBJ1-1, with D unresolved. Germline V gene lookup returns CDR1 MGHRA and CDR2 YSYEKL. There are 14 residues in the CDR3. Trimming removed 3 bases at V and 4 bases at J, with 12 bases between. This chain's CDR3 is CASSHGRVGTEAFF. CDR3 coding DNA: TGCGCCAGCAGCCATGGACGGGTGGGCACTGAAGCTTTCTTT.

The chain is built from TRBV28 and TRBJ1-2; 8 nucleotides match TRBD1. V lost 11 bases to trimming and J lost 0 bases; unmatched junction nucleotides: 8. This CDR3 has 14 residues. The germline V gene encodes CDR1 MDHEN and CDR2 SYDVKM. The DNA of the CDR3 is TGTGCCTGGGGCCAGGGGGCCACTAACTATGGCTACACCTTC. Translating it yields CAWGQGATNYGYTF.

This clone was recorded once. The chain recombines TRBV13 with TRBJ1-1, with TRBD1 matching over 7 bases. Germline V lookup: CDR1 PRHDT, CDR2 FYEKMQ (reference sequence). The CDR3 extends over 15 amino acids. The V segment lost 7 bases and the J segment 3 bases; nucleotides outside the gene matches: 11. In nucleotides, the CDR3 is TGTGCCAGCATCAGGCGGGGACAGCGGGACACTGAAGCTTTCTTT. Protein: CASIRRGQRDTEAFF.

The V call is TRBV11-3, the J call TRBJ2-3; 8 nucleotides line up with TRBD2. The CDR3 is 16 amino acids. The germline gives CDR1 SGHNT, CDR2 YENEEA. The V gene end was trimmed by 5 bases and the J gene end by 0 bases; junction bases not matched to a gene: 7. As DNA, the CDR3 is TGTGCCAGCAGCCCAGATGCTAGCGGGAGCACAGATACGCAGTATTTT. It encodes CASSPDASGSTDTQYF.

J is TRBJ2-3 and V is TRBV28; 8 bases align to TRBD2. Germline values: CDR1 MDHEN, CDR2 SYDVKM. Trimming cost V 3 bases and J 0 bases; bases outside gene matches: 5. The CDR3 consists of 16 residues. The CDR3 loop is CASSLPGLASTDTQYF. The CDR3 bases are TGTGCCAGCAGTTTGCCCGGACTAGCTAGCACAGATACGCAGTATTTT.

J is TRBJ1-1 and V is TRBV3-1 (or the pseudogene TRBV3-2); TRBD1 matches 10 bases. V lost 2 bases, J lost 5 bases, and 5 bases stayed unmatched. Germline CDR1 and CDR2: LGHDT and YNNKEL (reference sequence). The CDR3 has 15 residues. This chain's CDR3 is CASSQRGQGYTEAFF. The CDR3 DNA sequence: TGTGCCAGCAGCCAACGGGGACAGGGGTATACTGAAGCTTTCTTT.

V usage is TRBV28 and J usage is TRBJ1-2; TRBD1 might be the D (5 bases). Germline V CDR1 and CDR2: MDHEN, SYDVKM. V was shortened by 5 bases and J by 4 bases, with 38 bases between the two germline ends. The CDR3 is 22 amino acids. The CDR3 nucleotides read TGTGCCAGCAGTAGATACCTTACCCTCCCCTTTAGGTCGGAGGGGCTCCTCTATGGCTACACCTTC. This sequence encodes CASSRYLTLPFRSEGLLYGYTF.

The gene calls are TRBV3-1 (or the pseudogene TRBV3-2) and TRBJ1-1, with TRBD1 matching over 9 bases. The germline gives CDR1 LGHDT, CDR2 YNNKEL (reference sequence). V shed 4 bases, J shed 1 base, and the junction held 1 base outside the gene matches. The length of the CDR3 is 14 residues. CDR3 sequence: CASSRGQGNTEAFF. In DNA, the CDR3 is TGTGCCAGCAGCCGGGGACAGGGGAACACTGAAGCTTTCTTT.

For the CDR3, the DNA is TGTGCCAGCAGTTTTGGGGTTCAAGAGACCCAGTACTTC. As protein: CASSFGVQETQYF. This rearrangement joins TRBV7-9 to TRBJ2-5; the D is unclear. The germline gives CDR1 SEHNR, CDR2 FQNEAQ (reference sequence). The germline V and J ends were trimmed by 6 bases and 2 bases, with 10 bases remaining between them. CDR3 length equals 13 residues.

The rearrangement links TRBV19 to TRBJ2-7; possible D gene TRBD2, 6 bases. The CDR3 runs 13 residues. Germline CDR1 is LNHDA and CDR2 is SQIVND (reference sequence). V lost 10 bases and J 7 bases, leaving 20 bases between the germline ends. The CDR3 DNA sequence: TGTGCCAAACTCTCGCGGGGCCGGGGGGAGCAGTACTTC. Its protein product is CAKLSRGRGEQYF.

This clone was detected only once. This chain links TRBV5-6 with TRBJ2-7; TRBD1 might be the D (5 bases). The V and J ends lost 4 bases and 4 bases respectively, with 12 bases between them. Germline V gene lookup returns CDR1 SGHDT and CDR2 YYEEEE. This CDR3 is 13 amino acids long. The CDR3: CASSLGHPYEQYF. As DNA, the CDR3 is TGTGCCAGCAGCCTTGGACACCCGTACGAGCAGTACTTC.

This clone was counted only a few times. J is TRBJ1-4 and V is TRBV6-5; 7 bases fit TRBD1. The germline V gene has CDR1 MNHEY and CDR2 SVGAGI. This CDR3 has 12 amino acids. Trimming took 10 bases from V and 5 from J; bases not matched to a gene: 4. The CDR3 DNA sequence: TGTGCCACGGGACAGAGGAATGAAAAACTGTTTTTT. As protein: CATGQRNEKLFF.